This TCR beta chain was recovered during a study of regulatory T cells in long-lasting Graves disease. Overall study findings and caveats: Persistent Graves' disease cases displayed lower TCR diversity than newly diagnosed ones.

Indicated time point: newly diagnosed GD, antithyroid drugs for less than 3 months. Preparation of the TCR library used RNA extracted from PBMCs. TCR beta libraries were built with iRepertoire HTBI primers and Arm-PCR of CDR3 regions. One entry per CDR3 protein results from TCRdb running MiXCR on the multiplex PCR reads. The data contain under 400,000 distinct CDR3 sequences, about a sixth of them singletons. This clonotype was seen once. Its specificity is unknown. The CDR3 is 11 amino acids. Germline assignment: CDR1 GTSNPN and CDR2 SVGIG (reference sequence). Trimming removed 0 bases at V and 15 bases at J, with 12 bases between. These data were also reused for a study on T cells in Graves' hyperthyroidism and ophthalmopathy. That paper adds: Any patient presenting with uncontrolled infection, other autoimmune disease, pregnancy or lactation was left out. Primed by the HTBI set, a first-round RT-PCR was run on the TCR CDR3.

The chain carries TRBV30 and TRBJ2-1; a possible D gene is TRBD2 (6 bases). The receptor comes from a middle-aged man with Graves disease. The starting material was peripheral blood mononuclear cells (PBMCs), obtained at new diagnosis, from a patient treated with antithyroid drugs. Here the CDR3 DNA reads TGTGCCTGGAGTGTGGGTAGCGGACGGTTCTTC. It codes for CAWSVGSGRFF.